This T cell receptor beta chain was found in a study of blood T cell repertoires in COVID-19. Study-wide background: T cells, B-cell-depleted T cells, or PBMCs provided the cDNA or gDNA that served as material.

Authors' methods: Estimated nucleated cell counts came from reference gene primer amplification. Profiling relied on immunoSEQ multiplex PCR, and the TCRdb table lists in-frame clones only, not all of them. That table is the source of V, J and clone size, and D and trimming were worked out from the DNA. The sample contains over 200,000 clones, about 88% of which appear only once. This CDR3 comprises 12 residues. The V gene lost 3 bases and the J gene lost 3 bases, with 8 bases spanning the gap. The germline CDR1 and CDR2 sequences are DFQATT and SNEGSKA (reference sequence). The TCR comes from a man in his forties or fifties with active or convalescent COVID-19. Specimen: peripheral blood. The chain has TRBV20-1 and TRBJ1-1, with D uncertain. Here the CDR3 reads CSASSGDTEAFF. The CDR3 DNA is TGCAGTGCTAGTAGCGGGGACACTGAAGCTTTCTTT.